Below, one TCR beta chain is given with its context. Its cognate antigen is unknown. Sequencing used immunoSEQ multiplex PCR; TCRdb keeps in-frame clones, though not all of them. The sample carries approximately 110,000 clones, around 86% recorded once. The germline CDR1 and CDR2 sequences are SGHAT and FQNNGV. The CDR3 is 15 residues long. V was shortened by 5 bases and J by 3 bases, with 14 bases between the two germline ends. The data were obtained in a study of T cell responses to AZD1222 COVID-19 vaccine. About the research overall: Second-dose intervals near 4 or 12 weeks were combined. Points from the study as a whole: Just a handful of AZD1222 recipients were seropositive at baseline.

The TCR comes from an adult in good health. Sequenced material: peripheral blood, taken on day 0 of AZD1222 vaccination. This chain joins TRBV11-2 and TRBJ1-3; D is possibly TRBD1 (5 bases). CDR3 nucleotides: TGTGCCAGCAGCCCCCAGGGCTCAGGTGGAAACACCATATATTTT. Protein: CASSPQGSGGNTIYF.